Below are 28 T cell receptor beta chains sequenced from a single sample in a study of OX40 agonist ivuxolimab in advanced cancers. This table comes from immunoSEQ multiplex PCR, and its TCRdb copy is limited to in-frame clones, with some not included. The sample lists 65,000 to 80,000 clones, roughly 90% occurring once. Material: CD4+ or CD8+ T cells sorted from blood, obtained in a trial of the OX40 agonist ivuxolimab. These receptor sequences come from an adult with an advanced solid tumor such as melanoma, head and neck, liver or kidney cancer.

The V gene is TRBV30, the J gene TRBJ2-3; TRBD1 matches at 8 bases. The germline CDR1 and CDR2 sequences are GTSNPN and SVGIG (reference sequence). Germline trimming cut 1 base from V and 4 bases from J; bases unmatched to any gene: 4. The CDR3 covers 14 residues. The CDR3 here is CAWSGGQGADTQYF. In nucleotides, the CDR3 is TGTGCCTGGAGTGGAGGACAGGGTGCAGATACGCAGTATTTT.

V and J are TRBV6-4 and TRBJ2-1, with TRBD2 matching 10 bases. The CDR3 extends over 16 amino acids. CDR1 is MRHNA, CDR2 SNTAGT, per germline. With 0 bases clipped from V and 8 bases from J, the junction kept 7 bases outside the gene matches. Here the CDR3 DNA reads TGTGCCAGCAGTGACTCAGGGCTAGCGGGAGCGGATGAGCAGTTCTTC. This sequence encodes CASSDSGLAGADEQFF.

V and J are TRBV11-2 and TRBJ1-3; a possible D gene is TRBD1 (6 bases). Trimming removed 2 bases from V and 0 bases from J, with 8 bases in between. This CDR3 contains 15 residues. CDR1 SGHAT and CDR2 FQNNGV come from the germline V gene. The CDR3: CASSLSGASGNTIYF. As DNA, the CDR3 is TGTGCCAGCAGCTTATCGGGGGCCTCTGGAAACACCATATATTTT.

V is TRBV6-1 and J is TRBJ2-3; 7 positions agree with TRBD1. The CDR3 is 15 amino acids. V trimming: 6 bases; J trimming: 0 bases; junction bases outside the gene matches: 6. Germline CDR1 and CDR2: MNHNS and SASEGT. Written as DNA, the CDR3 is TGTGCCAGCAGCGCCGGGACAGTGAGCACAGATACGCAGTATTTT. Translated, it gives CASSAGTVSTDTQYF.

The gene calls are TRBV28 and TRBJ2-5, with D perhaps assigned TRBD1 or TRBD2 (5 bases each). V dropped 2 bases and J dropped 2 bases, with 9 bases sitting between them. The CDR3 sequence is 14 residues long. Germline CDR1 MDHEN, CDR2 SYDVKM. CDR3 in amino acids: CASSLGGVQETQYF. For the CDR3, the DNA is TGTGCCAGCAGTTTAGGGGGTGTACAAGAGACCCAGTACTTC.

The J gene is TRBJ2-1, the V gene TRBV25-1, with TRBD2 matching over 10 bases. Germline V gene sequence: CDR1 MGHDK, CDR2 SYGVNS. The CDR3 is 14 residues long. V lost 4 bases and J lost 6; bases outside the gene matches: 3. The CDR3 DNA follows: TGTGCCAGCAGTGTCAAGCGGGAGGGCAATGAGCAGTTCTTC. Amino acid sequence: CASSVKREGNEQFF.

V is TRBV30 and J is TRBJ1-5; TRBD1 is a possible D gene (6 bases). Germline-derived CDR1 and CDR2 are GTSNPN and SVGIG (reference sequence). The CDR3 has 14 amino acids. Trimming removed 2 bases at V and 5 bases at J, with 13 bases between. The CDR3 DNA is TGTGCCTGGAGTCGGGGGCTGGGCGATCAGCCCCAGCATTTT. It yields the protein CAWSRGLGDQPQHF.

V gene TRBV15 combines with J gene TRBJ1-2, with 7 bases lining up with TRBD1. CDR1 and CDR2 from the germline V gene are LNHNV and YYDKDF (reference sequence). This CDR3 region has 15 residues. The trim removed 3 bases at V and 7 bases at J, leaving 11 bases unmatched. This CDR3 is CATSSYFQGEAGYTF. CDR3 nucleotide sequence: TGTGCCACCAGCAGCTACTTTCAGGGGGAAGCTGGCTACACCTTC.

This chain connects TRBV10-3 to TRBJ2-1; TRBD1 agrees at 9 bases. V dropped 6 bases and J dropped 5; count of bases not matched to a gene: 23. This CDR3 spans 20 amino acids. Germline CDR1 and CDR2: ENHRY and SYGVKD. Here the CDR3 reads CAISKARTGATIWTHNEQFF. CDR3 coding DNA: TGTGCCATCAGCAAAGCCCGGACAGGGGCCACGATATGGACACACAATGAGCAGTTCTTC.

The chain carries TRBV18 and TRBJ2-7, with D perhaps given as TRBD1 or TRBD2 (5 bases each). The CDR3 is made up of 14 amino acids. V was cut by 1 base and J by 2 bases, with 9 bases left in between. CDR1 is KGHSH and CDR2 is LQKENI in the germline V gene. The CDR3 bases are TGTGCCAGCTCACCACAGGGGAGCACCTACGAGCAGTACTTC. Protein product: CASSPQGSTYEQYF.

This rearrangement joins TRBV11-1 to TRBJ2-6, with D maybe TRBD1 (6 bases). The CDR3 runs 16 residues. Germline CDR1 SGHAT, CDR2 FQDESV (reference sequence). V was shortened by 4 bases and J by 4 bases, with 14 bases between the two germline ends. CDR3 protein: CASSSSQDRGANVLTF. The DNA for the CDR3 is TGTGCCAGCAGCTCCAGCCAGGACAGAGGGGCCAACGTCCTGACTTTC.

The chain couples TRBV18 to TRBJ1-1; no firm D call. This CDR3 comprises 14 residues. Germline CDR1 and CDR2: KGHSH and LQKENI. Trimming pared 0 bases from V and 1 base from J, leaving 6 bases between. Here the CDR3 reads CASSPPTENTEAFF. The DNA for the CDR3 is TGTGCCAGCTCACCACCAACAGAGAACACTGAAGCTTTCTTT.

This chain connects TRBV4-2 to TRBJ2-7; possibly TRBD2 for D (6 bases). Germline V gene data show CDR1 as LGHNA and CDR2 as YNFKEQ. This CDR3 is 15 amino acids long. V was cut by 4 bases and J by 3 bases, with 16 bases left in between. The chain's CDR3 is CASSPRRDSYYEQYF. As DNA, the CDR3 is TGTGCCAGCAGCCCCCGTCGGGACTCCTACTACGAGCAGTACTTC.

The chain joins TRBV15 to TRBJ2-1; 13 nucleotides match TRBD2. Germline CDR1 reads LNHNV; CDR2 reads YYDKDF (reference sequence). The CDR3 length is 15 residues. V was pared by 3 bases and J by 8 bases, with 4 bases of the junction left unmatched. The CDR3 DNA follows: TGTGCCACCAGCAGGGGACTAGCGGGACTGGATGAGCAGTTCTTC. This sequence encodes CATSRGLAGLDEQFF.

The chain recombines TRBV28 with TRBJ2-7; D gene ambiguous. Trimming shortened V by 6 bases and J by 4 bases, and 16 bases separated the two germline ends. Germline V lookup: CDR1 MDHEN, CDR2 SYDVKM. The CDR3 extends over 14 amino acids. CDR3 nucleotide sequence: TGTGCCAGCAGCCAACCCCCCCGTGAGTACGAGCAGTACTTC. It encodes CASSQPPREYEQYF.

In this sample, this clone turned up once. This chain joins TRBV13 and TRBJ1-2; D not certain. V was pared by 0 bases and J by 3 bases, with 14 bases between. The CDR3 contains 16 residues. Germline lookup yields CDR1 PRHDT and CDR2 FYEKMQ (reference sequence). In nucleotides, the CDR3 is TGTGCCAGCAGCTTAGGCGGGAGGCAGGATCACTATGGCTACACCTTC. Protein: CASSLGGRQDHYGYTF. The variable domain in full, with the rest retrieved from reference TRBV13 and TRBJ1-2, is AAGVIQSPRHLIKEKRETATLKCYPIPRHDTVYWYQQGPGQDPQFLISFYEKMQSDKGSIPDRFSAQQFSDYHSELNMSSLELGDSALYFCASSLGGRQDHYGYTFGSGTRLTVV.

The rearrangement uses TRBV11-2 and TRBJ2-2; weak D call: TRBD2 (5 bases). V was trimmed by 2 bases and J by 4 bases, leaving 11 bases between them. This CDR3 has 15 residues. The germline CDR1 and CDR2 sequences are SGHAT and FQNNGV. The CDR3 sequence is CASSLTRVGTGELFF. CDR3 bases: TGTGCCAGCAGCTTAACTAGAGTTGGCACCGGGGAGCTGTTTTTT.

This sequence joins TRBV7-8 and TRBJ2-7; no clear D gene. The CDR3 contains 15 residues. V lost 4 bases, J lost 4 bases, and 17 bases lay in between. CDR1 and CDR2 from the germline V gene are SGHVS and FQNEAQ. The CDR3 is CASSSESRAFYEQYF. The CDR3 region has the DNA TGTGCCAGCAGCTCCGAATCTAGGGCCTTTTACGAGCAGTACTTC.

V gene TRBV5-6 combines with J gene TRBJ2-4; possibly TRBD2 for D (5 bases). This CDR3 has 16 residues. CDR1 and CDR2 from the germline V gene are SGHDT and YYEEEE. V shed 1 base and J shed 9 bases, with 20 bases lying between them. CDR3 bases: TGTGCCAGCAGCTTGTCCACGGAGGCTCCCCTAGGCATTCAGTACTTC. Translation gives CASSLSTEAPLGIQYF.

The chain uses TRBV6-1 and TRBJ2-7, with 12 bases aligning to TRBD1. CDR3 length: 14 amino acids. Germline CDR1 and CDR2: MNHNS and SASEGT. Trimming took 2 bases from V and 8 from J; bases not matched to a gene: 4. The CDR3 sequence is CASSETGQGAQQYF. The CDR3 DNA sequence: TGTGCCAGCAGTGAAACGGGACAGGGGGCTCAGCAGTACTTC.

The genes are TRBV6-5 and TRBJ1-3; a weak D match, TRBD1 (5 bases). V gave up 6 bases and J gave up 0 bases, with 9 bases separating them. The CDR3 contains 14 residues. Germline CDR1 MNHEY, CDR2 SVGAGI. The CDR3 nucleotides read TGTGCCAGCAGCCCCAGGGTCTCTGGAAACACCATATATTTT. This gives the protein CASSPRVSGNTIYF.

The V and J genes are TRBV5-1 and TRBJ2-2, with D perhaps matching TRBD1 (5 bases). Between the trimmed V and J ends, which lost 4 bases and 2 bases, there was a span of 9 bases. Germline V gene lookup returns CDR1 SGHRS and CDR2 YFSETQ. This CDR3 contains 14 residues. The CDR3 is CASSPDSNTGELFF. The CDR3 region has the DNA TGCGCCAGCAGCCCAGACAGCAACACCGGGGAGCTGTTTTTT.

The chain joins TRBV7-8 to TRBJ1-3; perhaps TRBD1 as D (5 bases). The V gene's germline CDR1 is SGHVS and CDR2 FQNEAQ. The CDR3 runs to 16 residues. The V and J ends lost 3 bases and 0 bases respectively, with 12 bases between them. The CDR3 is CASSFGTLSSGNTIYF. The CDR3 region has the DNA TGTGCCAGCAGCTTCGGGACGCTGAGCTCTGGAAACACCATATATTTT.

The rearrangement joins TRBV18 to TRBJ1-1; 9 positions agree with TRBD1. Trimming took 3 bases from V and 5 from J; bases not matched to a gene: 10. Looked up from germline, CDR1 is KGHSH and CDR2 is LQKENI. This CDR3 has 16 amino acids. The CDR3 DNA follows: TGTGCCAGCTCACCCACAGGGGGCGCTTTGAGGACTGAAGCTTTCTTT. Translating it yields CASSPTGGALRTEAFF. The variable domain in full, with the rest retrieved from reference TRBV18 and TRBJ1-1, is NAGVMQNPRHLVRRRGQEARLRCSPMKGHSHVYWYRQLPEEGLKFMVYLQKENIIDESGMPKERFSAEFPKEGPSILRIQQVVRGDSAAYFCASSPTGGALRTEAFFGQGTRLTVV.

V usage is TRBV29-1 and J usage is TRBJ1-2; 7 bases are a match to TRBD1. CDR1 is SQVTM and CDR2 is ANQGSEA in the germline V gene. V trimming: 7 bases; J trimming: 9 bases; junction bases outside the gene matches: 11. This CDR3 has 12 residues. CDR3 in amino acids: CSAHQGGLSYTF. In DNA, the CDR3 is TGCAGCGCTCATCAGGGGGGTCTGAGCTACACCTTC.

The sample holds a few counts of this clone. The chain employs TRBV10-3 and TRBJ2-1, with 8 nucleotides matching TRBD1. The ends lost 5 bases at V and 10 bases at J; junction bases unmatched: 16. Per germline, CDR1 ENHRY and CDR2 SYGVKD. This CDR3 is 16 amino acids long. CDR3 loop: CAISSQPAGQADEQFF. The CDR3 DNA reads TGTGCCATCAGTTCGCAACCTGCGGGACAGGCGGACGAGCAGTTCTTC.

The chain combines TRBV28 with TRBJ1-5; weak D call: TRBD1 (6 bases). With 8 bases removed from V and 4 bases from J, the gap between germline ends came to 12 bases. From germline, CDR1 is MDHEN and CDR2 SYDVKM. This CDR3 region has 13 residues. CDR3 DNA: TGTGCCAGCTCCTGGGACACAAATCAGCCCCAGCATTTT. Translation gives CASSWDTNQPQHF.

This chain links TRBV27 with TRBJ2-1; 7 positions match TRBD2. The trim removed 8 bases at V and 0 bases at J, leaving 10 bases unmatched. This CDR3 region has 16 residues. Germline V gene data show CDR1 as MNHEY and CDR2 as SMNVEV (reference sequence). The CDR3: CASHPWGGSSYNEQFF. In DNA, the CDR3 is TGTGCCAGCCATCCCTGGGGAGGGAGCTCCTACAATGAGCAGTTCTTC.